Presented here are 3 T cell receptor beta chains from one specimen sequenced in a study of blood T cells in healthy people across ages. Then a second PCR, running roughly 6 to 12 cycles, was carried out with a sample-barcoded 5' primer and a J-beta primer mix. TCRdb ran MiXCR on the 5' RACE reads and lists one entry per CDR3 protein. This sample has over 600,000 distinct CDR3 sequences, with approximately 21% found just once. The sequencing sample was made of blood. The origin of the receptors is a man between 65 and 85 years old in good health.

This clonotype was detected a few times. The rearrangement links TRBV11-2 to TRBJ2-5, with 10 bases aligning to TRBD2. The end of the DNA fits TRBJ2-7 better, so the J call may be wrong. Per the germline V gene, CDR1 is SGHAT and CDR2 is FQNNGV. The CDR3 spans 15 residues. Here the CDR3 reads CASSLDPSGSYEQYF. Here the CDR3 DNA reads TGTGCCAGCAGCTTAGACCCTAGCGGGAGTTACGAGCAGTACTTC.

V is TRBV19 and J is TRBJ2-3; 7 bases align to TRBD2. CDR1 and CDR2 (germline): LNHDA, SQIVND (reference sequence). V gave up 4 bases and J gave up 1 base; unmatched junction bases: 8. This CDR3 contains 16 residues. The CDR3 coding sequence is TGTGCCAGTAGTAATCTCCGGGAGGTTGGCACAGATACGCAGTATTTT. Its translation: CASSNLREVGTDTQYF.

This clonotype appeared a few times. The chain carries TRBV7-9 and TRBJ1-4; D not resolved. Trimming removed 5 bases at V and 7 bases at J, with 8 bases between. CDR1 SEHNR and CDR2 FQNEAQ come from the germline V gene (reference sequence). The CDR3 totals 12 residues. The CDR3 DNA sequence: TGTGCCAGCAGCCCCCATGCTGAAAAACTGTTTTTT. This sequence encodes CASSPHAEKLFF.